These 26 T cell receptor beta chains came from one sample sequenced in a study of cytomegalovirus exposure and HLA in healthy donors. The PCR employed 60 Vbeta primers together with 13 Jbeta primers. Profiled with immunoSEQ multiplex PCR; TCRdb holds only in-frame clones, not every one. Of around 130,000 clones listed, approximately 75% are singletons. Material: PBMCs. These receptors were collected from a man aged 40-49 years in good health and CMV-seronegative.

V gene TRBV6-1 combines with J gene TRBJ2-2; 9 bases line up with TRBD2. CDR3 length: 22 residues. Germline CDR1 and CDR2: MNHNS and SASEGT. The V segment lost 2 bases and the J segment 4 bases; nucleotides outside the gene matches: 23. In DNA, the CDR3 is TGTGCCAGCAGTGAACGGGTTCGCGGGAGGGCCCTAACACCGCTGAGCACCGGGGAGCTGTTTTTT. It codes for CASSERVRGRALTPLSTGELFF.

The CDR3 coding sequence is TGTGCCAGCAGTTTACTACCGAGTCCTCTAGCGGGAATCGAGACCCAGTACTTC. It codes for CASSLLPSPLAGIETQYF. The J gene is TRBJ2-5, the V gene TRBV27; 9 nucleotides match TRBD2. CDR1 is MNHEY and CDR2 is SMNVEV in the germline V gene (reference sequence). V was pared by 2 bases and J by 5 bases, with 15 bases of the junction left unmatched. The CDR3 is 18 residues long.

The gene calls are TRBV6-6 and TRBJ2-7, with a possible D match to TRBD1 (6 bases). The CDR3 has 15 amino acids. The germline V gene has CDR1 MNHNY and CDR2 SVGAGI (reference sequence). V shed 6 bases and J shed 2 bases, with 17 bases lying between them. The CDR3 sequence is CASRTTGKVAYEQYF. CDR3 DNA sequence: TGTGCCAGCAGGACCACAGGGAAGGTGGCCTACGAGCAGTACTTC.

Details on this clone: The same CDR3 arises from other DNA sequences in this sample as well. The chain combines TRBV6-4 with TRBJ1-6; D gene uncertain. This CDR3 is built from 16 residues. Germline CDR1 and CDR2: MRHNA and SNTAGT. Trimming left V 3 bases short and J 6 bases short, with 15 bases between. The CDR3: CASSDVPDRFNSPLHF. DNA of the CDR3: TGTGCCAGCAGTGATGTTCCCGATAGATTTAATTCACCCCTCCACTTT.

J is TRBJ1-1 and V is TRBV29-1, with D possibly matching TRBD1 (6 bases). V gave up 2 bases and J gave up 6 bases, with 16 bases separating them. The CDR3 sequence is 14 residues long. Per the germline V gene, CDR1 is SQVTM and CDR2 is ANQGSEA. The CDR3: CSVERRQARPEAFF. CDR3 coding DNA: TGCAGCGTTGAAAGGAGACAGGCGCGGCCTGAAGCTTTCTTT.

V and J are TRBV4-3 and TRBJ2-7; 8 nucleotides match TRBD1. The length of the CDR3 is 17 residues. Trimming removed 1 base from V and 4 bases from J; junction bases left unmatched: 12. Germline V gene sequence: CDR1 LGHNA, CDR2 YSLEER. Here the CDR3 DNA reads TGCGCCAGCAGCCAAGCCTATCGGGGCCGGACAGGGTACGAGCAGTACTTC. Translating gives CASSQAYRGRTGYEQYF.

This clone showed up just once. V usage is TRBV2 and J usage is TRBJ2-3, with 8 bases identical to TRBD1. J lost 3 bases, V lost 11 bases, and 16 bases had no gene match. The CDR3 runs to 16 residues. Germline values: CDR1 SNHLY, CDR2 FYNNEI. The CDR3 is CACREQGVSLTDTQYF. Written as DNA, the CDR3 is TGTGCCTGCCGGGAACAGGGGGTTAGTCTTACAGATACGCAGTATTTT.

This clone showed up just a few times. The chain uses TRBV10-3 and TRBJ2-2, with 15 bases aligning to TRBD2. Trimming took 7 bases from V and 5 from J; bases not matched to a gene: 11. Germline assignment: CDR1 ENHRY and CDR2 SYGVKD. The CDR3 is made up of 18 amino acids. The chain's CDR3 is CAINPGLAGGPGTGELFF. The CDR3 nucleotides read TGTGCCATCAACCCCGGACTAGCGGGGGGGCCTGGAACCGGGGAGCTGTTTTTT.

Only one count was recorded for this clone. The J gene is TRBJ2-7, the V gene TRBV5-6; D is perhaps TRBD2 (6 bases). The CDR3 loop spans 14 amino acids. Germline V gives CDR1 SGHDT, CDR2 YYEEEE. V was shortened by 2 bases and J by 4 bases, with 13 bases between the two germline ends. The CDR3 DNA follows: TGTGCCAGCAGCTTACGCGCAGGACTATACGAGCAGTACTTC. Amino acid sequence: CASSLRAGLYEQYF. Full variable domain (remainder filled in from reference TRBV5-6 and TRBJ2-7): DAGVTQSPTHLIKTRGQQVTLRCSPKSGHDTVSWYQQALGQGPQFIFQYYEEEERQRGNFPDRFSGHQFPNYSSELNVNALLLGDSALYLCASSLRAGLYEQYFGPGTRLTVT.

This chain connects TRBV30 to TRBJ1-1; 10 nucleotides agree with TRBD1. The CDR3 is 13 amino acids. The V and J ends lost 7 bases and 8 bases, in that order; junction bases with no gene match: 10. CDR1 GTSNPN and CDR2 SVGIG come from the germline V gene (reference sequence). The CDR3 DNA reads TGTGCCTCGTTGACAGGGGGCACGTTGGAAGCTTTCTTT. Its protein is CASLTGGTLEAFF.

The chain recombines TRBV14 with TRBJ2-1, with D possibly being TRBD1 (6 bases). The CDR3 extends over 16 amino acids. V was trimmed by 2 bases and J by 7 bases, leaving 18 bases between them. CDR1 and CDR2 (germline): SGHDN, FVKESK. CDR3 loop: CASSQMGARLRNEQFF. CDR3 DNA: TGTGCCAGCAGCCAAATGGGGGCCCGCCTCCGGAATGAGCAGTTCTTC.

This chain connects TRBV5-1 to TRBJ2-6; TRBD1 might be the D (6 bases). Trimming shortened V by 4 bases and J by 0 bases, and 17 bases separated the two germline ends. The germline gives CDR1 SGHRS, CDR2 YFSETQ. This CDR3 is built from 18 residues. CDR3 nucleotide sequence: TGCGCCAGCAGCCGGGACAACTTCGAAAGCTCTGGGGCCAACGTCCTGACTTTC. Protein: CASSRDNFESSGANVLTF. Filled out from reference TRBV5-1 and TRBJ2-6, the complete variable domain reads KAGVTQTPRYLIKTRGQQVTLSCSPISGHRSVSWYQQTPGQGLQFLFEYFSETQRNKGNFPGRFSGRQFSNSRSEMNVSTLELGDSALYLCASSRDNFESSGANVLTFGAGSRLTVL.

The rearrangement uses TRBV7-2 and TRBJ2-1, with D tentatively TRBD1 (5 bases). There are 15 residues in the CDR3. The ends were cut back, 5 bases at V and 0 bases at J, with 11 bases in the middle. The germline gives CDR1 SGHTA, CDR2 FQGNSA. CDR3 in amino acids: CASSPDRSSYNEQFF. The CDR3 DNA reads as TGTGCCAGCAGCCCCGACAGAAGCTCCTACAATGAGCAGTTCTTC.

The chain recombines TRBV12-5 with TRBJ2-5, with 11 bases identical to TRBD2. V lost 7 bases, J lost 0 bases, and 16 bases stayed unmatched. This CDR3 has 19 amino acids. Per germline, CDR1 LGHNT and CDR2 FRNRAP. CDR3 coding DNA: TGTGCTAGTGCCCCCGGGGGGCTAGCGGGGGGAAGGTACCAAGAGACCCAGTACTTC. This gives the protein CASAPGGLAGGRYQETQYF.

This clone was seen just once. The J gene is TRBJ2-3, the V gene TRBV6-5; 9 positions agree with TRBD2. The CDR3 loop spans 16 amino acids. V lost 1 base, J lost 1 base, and 3 bases stayed unmatched. Germline CDR1 MNHEY, CDR2 SVGAGI. CDR3 sequence reads: CASSYLGGGGTDTQYF. CDR3 bases: TGTGCCAGCAGTTACTTGGGCGGGGGGGGCACAGATACGCAGTATTTT.

The genes are TRBV30 and TRBJ2-7, with D possibly matching TRBD1 (5 bases). Trimming removed 0 bases from V and 12 bases from J, with 15 bases in between. Germline CDR1 reads GTSNPN; CDR2 reads SVGIG (reference sequence). The CDR3 spans 12 residues. CDR3 in DNA: TGTGCCTGGAGTGTACTTACAGGTCCTTTGTACTTC. Amino acid sequence: CAWSVLTGPLYF.

CDR3 in amino acids: CASSTRTGGVYGYTF. CDR3 nucleotides: TGTGCCAGCAGCACCCGGACAGGGGGGGTCTATGGCTACACCTTC. The chain recombines TRBV5-4 with TRBJ1-2, with 10 nucleotides matching TRBD1. Germline CDR1 and CDR2: SGHNT and YYREEE (reference sequence). J gave up 4 bases and V 4 bases, and 7 bases lay outside the gene matches. The CDR3 length is 15 residues.

This sequence joins TRBV11-2 and TRBJ2-7; 9 positions agree with TRBD1. Germline V gene sequence: CDR1 SGHAT, CDR2 FQNNGV. The CDR3 totals 13 residues. Losses at the gene ends were 5 bases for V and 6 bases for J; bases not matched to a gene: 5. The CDR3 reads CASSPRQGGEQYF. The CDR3 nucleotides read TGTGCCAGCAGCCCAAGACAGGGGGGCGAGCAGTACTTC.

This clone was picked up one time. The rearrangement joins TRBV7-9 to TRBJ2-1, with 7 nucleotides matching TRBD2. The CDR3 length is 13 residues. The germline CDR1 and CDR2 sequences are SEHNR and FQNEAQ (reference sequence). V dropped 8 bases and J dropped 15; count of bases not matched to a gene: 16. The CDR3 DNA reads as TGTGCCAGCGTCGAGGGGTCGGGAGGCCGGCCGTTCTTC. It codes for CASVEGSGGRPFF.

The chain is built from TRBV7-9 and TRBJ2-2, with D possibly TRBD2 on 5 matching bases. Per the germline V gene, CDR1 is SEHNR and CDR2 is FQNEAQ (reference sequence). The CDR3 extends over 16 amino acids. V dropped 5 bases and J dropped 4 bases, with 17 bases sitting between them. CDR3 sequence reads: CASSPPEVSGTGELFF. Written as DNA, the CDR3 is TGTGCCAGCAGCCCCCCCGAAGTGAGCGGCACCGGGGAGCTGTTTTTT. Full variable domain (rest looked up from reference TRBV7-9 and TRBJ2-2): DTGVSQNPRHKITKRGQNVTFRCDPISEHNRLYWYRQTLGQGPEFLTYFQNEAQLEKSRLLSDRFSAERPKGSFSTLEIQRTEQGDSAMYLCASSPPEVSGTGELFFGEGSRLTVL.

This rearrangement joins TRBV2 to TRBJ2-3; 10 bases are shared with TRBD2. The J segment lost 1 base and the V segment lost 8 bases, leaving 0 bases of the junction unmatched. Germline V gene data show CDR1 as SNHLY and CDR2 as FYNNEI. CDR3 length: 13 amino acids. CDR3 in DNA: TGTGCCAGCCTAGCGGGGGGCACAGATACGCAGTATTTT. Its protein is CASLAGGTDTQYF.

The gene calls are TRBV28 and TRBJ1-4; the D is unclear. Germline loops: CDR1 MDHEN, CDR2 SYDVKM. The CDR3 runs 13 residues. V lost 5 bases to trimming and J lost 8 bases, with 12 bases between them. Here the CDR3 DNA reads TGTGCCAGCAGTCTGTGGGAGGAGGAAAAACTGTTTTTT. It codes for CASSLWEEEKLFF.

This clone has only a few counts. The DNA for the CDR3 is TGTGCCATCAGTGAGAACAGGGACAATGAAAAACTGTTTTTT. It yields the protein CAISENRDNEKLFF. The chain is built from TRBV10-3 and TRBJ1-4; the D gene is possibly TRBD1 (6 bases). CDR3 size: 14 residues. In germline, CDR1 is ENHRY, CDR2 SYGVKD. Trimming shortened V by 2 bases and J by 5 bases, and 9 bases separated the two germline ends.

V gene TRBV9 combines with J gene TRBJ2-7, with 8 bases matching TRBD1. The CDR3 has 15 residues. V was clipped by 0 bases and J by 3 bases; unmatched bases: 5. Germline V gives CDR1 SGDLS, CDR2 YYNGEE. The CDR3 DNA reads as TGTGCCAGCAGCGTAGAGTGGACAGGGAGCTACGAGCAGTACTTC. Encoded protein: CASSVEWTGSYEQYF.

Only a few counts were recorded for this clone. The chain has TRBV19 and TRBJ1-5; D unresolved. The CDR3 is made up of 13 amino acids. Germline V gene data show CDR1 as LNHDA and CDR2 as SQIVND (reference sequence). Trimming took 3 bases from V and 6 from J, leaving 9 bases between them. CDR3 amino acids: CASSIGWAQPQHF. The CDR3 nucleotides read TGTGCCAGTAGTATCGGATGGGCTCAGCCCCAGCATTTT.

V and J are TRBV27 and TRBJ2-7, with D maybe TRBD1 (5 bases). The CDR3 has 14 residues. Deletions cut 4 bases from V and 4 bases from J, with 14 bases between. Germline-derived CDR1 and CDR2 are MNHEY and SMNVEV (reference sequence). CDR3 coding DNA: TGTGCCAGCAGTTATCAGGGCGCCCGTTACGAGCAGTACTTC. Its translation: CASSYQGARYEQYF.